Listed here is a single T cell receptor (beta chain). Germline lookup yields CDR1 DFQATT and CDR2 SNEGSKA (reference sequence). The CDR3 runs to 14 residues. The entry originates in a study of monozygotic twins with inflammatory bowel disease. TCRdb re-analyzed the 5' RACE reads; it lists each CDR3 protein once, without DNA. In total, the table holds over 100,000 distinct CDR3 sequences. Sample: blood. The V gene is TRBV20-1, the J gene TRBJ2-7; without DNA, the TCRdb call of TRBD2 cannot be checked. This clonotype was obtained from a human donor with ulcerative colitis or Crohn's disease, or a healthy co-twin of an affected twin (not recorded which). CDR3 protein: CSASRLAVSYEQYF.